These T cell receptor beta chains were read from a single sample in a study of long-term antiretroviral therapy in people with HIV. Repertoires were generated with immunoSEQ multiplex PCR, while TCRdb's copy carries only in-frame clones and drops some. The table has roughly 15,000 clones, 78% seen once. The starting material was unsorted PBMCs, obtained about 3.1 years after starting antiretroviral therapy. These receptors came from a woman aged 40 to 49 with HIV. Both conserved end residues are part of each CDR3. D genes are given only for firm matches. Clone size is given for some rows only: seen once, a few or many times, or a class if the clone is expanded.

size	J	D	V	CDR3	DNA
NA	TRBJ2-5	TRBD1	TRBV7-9	CASSPGTGGIGVIQETQYF	TGTGCCAGCAGCCCGGGGACAGGGGGCATTGGCGTCATTCAAGAGACCCAGTACTTC
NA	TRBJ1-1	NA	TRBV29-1	CSAPQRGRNTEAFF	TGCAGCGCTCCTCAGCGGGGCCGGAACACTGAAGCTTTCTTT
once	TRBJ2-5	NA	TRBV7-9	CASSRPVGLQETQYF	TGTGCCAGCAGCCGCCCGGTCGGGCTCCAAGAGACCCAGTACTTC
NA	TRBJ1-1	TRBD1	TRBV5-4	CASSLGQGSVLMNTEAFF	TGTGCCAGCAGCCTAGGACAGGGTAGCGTACTCATGAACACTGAAGCTTTCTTT
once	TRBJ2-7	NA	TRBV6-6	CASSYPTGYEQYF	TGTGCCAGCAGTTACCCTACGGGCTACGAGCAGTACTTC
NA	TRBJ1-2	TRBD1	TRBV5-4	CASRRTGGPLYYGYTF	TGTGCCAGCAGACGAACAGGGGGGCCCCTATATTATGGCTACACCTTC
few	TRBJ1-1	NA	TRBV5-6	CASSLAGRYTEAFF	TGTGCCAGCAGCTTGGCCGGGAGGTACACTGAAGCTTTCTTT
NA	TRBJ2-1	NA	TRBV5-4	CASSLSPPNEQFF	TGTGCCAGCAGCCTATCGCCCCCCAATGAGCAGTTCTTC
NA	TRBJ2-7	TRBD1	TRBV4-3	CASSQGTGKYEQYF	TGCGCCAGCAGCCAAGGGACAGGGAAGTACGAGCAGTACTTC
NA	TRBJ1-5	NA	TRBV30	CAWSYGYNQPQHF	TGTGCCTGGAGTTACGGTTACAATCAGCCCCAGCATTTT
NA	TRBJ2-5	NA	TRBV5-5	CASSPTGQETQYF	TGTGCCAGCAGCCCAACAGGTCAAGAGACCCAGTACTTC
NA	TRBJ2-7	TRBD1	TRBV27	CASSPRGTGFKYEQYF	TGTGCCAGCAGTCCTCGAGGGACAGGGTTCAAGTACGAGCAGTACTTC
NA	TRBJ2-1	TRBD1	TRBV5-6	CASSLERTGGDEQFF	TGTGCCAGCAGCTTGGAAAGGACAGGGGGCGATGAGCAGTTCTTC
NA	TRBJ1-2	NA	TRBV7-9	CASSAIARDLLAYGYTF	TGTGCCAGCAGCGCCATCGCCAGGGACCTCCTGGCCTATGGCTACACCTTC
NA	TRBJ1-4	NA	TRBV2	CASSEVEKLFF	TGTGCCAGCAGTGAAGTTGAAAAACTGTTTTTT
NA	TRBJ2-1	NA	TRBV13	CASSPAGAPNEQFF	TGTGCCAGCAGCCCGGCGGGGGCGCCAAATGAGCAGTTCTTC
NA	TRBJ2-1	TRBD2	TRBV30	CASHGTSGGNEQFF	TGTGCCTCCCACGGGACTAGCGGGGGGAATGAGCAGTTCTTC
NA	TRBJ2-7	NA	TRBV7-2	CASSSTSSYEQYF	TGTGCCAGCAGCTCCACAAGCTCCTACGAGCAGTACTTC
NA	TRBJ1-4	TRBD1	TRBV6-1	CASSVGQGPNEKLFF	TGTGCCAGCAGTGTCGGACAGGGACCTAATGAAAAACTGTTTTTT
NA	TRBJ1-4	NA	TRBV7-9	CASSLTAGGNEKLFF	TGTGCCAGCAGCTTAACCGCCGGGGGTAATGAAAAACTGTTTTTT
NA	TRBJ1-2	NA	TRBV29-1	CSVVLDTGGYTF	TGCAGCGTTGTGCTGGACACAGGCGGCTACACCTTC
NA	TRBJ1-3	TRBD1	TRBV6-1	CASSAPGGPSSGNTIYF	TGTGCCAGCAGTGCCCCAGGGGGCCCCTCCTCTGGAAACACCATATATTTT
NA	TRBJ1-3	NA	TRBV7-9	CASSTRGRSGNTIYF	TGTGCCAGCAGCACGCGGGGGCGGTCTGGAAACACCATATATTTT
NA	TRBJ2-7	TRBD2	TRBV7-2	CASSSLAGAQRRYEQYF	TGTGCCAGCAGCTCCTTAGCGGGGGCCCAACGCCGCTACGAGCAGTACTTC
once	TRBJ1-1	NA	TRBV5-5	CASSYRTMNTEAFF	TGTGCCAGCAGTTACCGGACCATGAACACTGAAGCTTTCTTT
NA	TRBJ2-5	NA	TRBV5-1	CASSLGGGGETQYF	TGCGCCAGCAGCCTCGGAGGGGGTGGTGAGACCCAGTACTTC
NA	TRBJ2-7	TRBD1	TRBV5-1	CASRESAGGSYEQYF	TGCGCCAGCAGAGAGTCGGCAGGGGGATCCTACGAGCAGTACTTC
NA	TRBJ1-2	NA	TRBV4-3	CASSQDWAVRSNGYTF	TGCGCCAGCAGCCAAGATTGGGCAGTTAGATCGAATGGCTACACCTTC
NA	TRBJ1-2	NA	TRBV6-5	CASTRGGHGYTF	TGTGCCAGCACCCGGGGGGGCCATGGCTACACCTTC
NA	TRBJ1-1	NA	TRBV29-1	CSVGGYGGMGDTEAFF	TGCAGCGTTGGGGGCTATGGGGGGATGGGCGACACTGAAGCTTTCTTT
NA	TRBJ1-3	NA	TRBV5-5	CASSRSGTSSGNTIYF	TGTGCCAGCAGCCGGAGCGGGACAAGCTCTGGAAACACCATATATTTT
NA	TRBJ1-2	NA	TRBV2	CASGVGEGYGYTF	TGTGCCAGCGGTGTGGGCGAGGGCTATGGCTACACCTTC
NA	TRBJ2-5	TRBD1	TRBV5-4	CASSLSKTGGETQYF	TGTGCCAGCAGCTTGAGCAAGACAGGGGGAGAGACCCAGTACTTC
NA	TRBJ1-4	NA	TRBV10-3	CAISDIGGRTNEKLFF	TGTGCCATCAGTGACATAGGGGGGAGGACTAATGAAAAACTGTTTTTT
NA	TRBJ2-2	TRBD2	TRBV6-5	CASSSGLANTGELFF	TGTGCCAGCTCTTCGGGACTAGCGAACACCGGGGAGCTGTTTTTT
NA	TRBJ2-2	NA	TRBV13	CASSSRWGAAGELFF	TGTGCCAGCAGCTCAAGATGGGGCGCGGCCGGGGAGCTGTTTTTT
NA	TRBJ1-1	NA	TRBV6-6	CASSYSGTTNTEAFF	TGTGCCAGCAGTTACTCCGGGACAACTAACACTGAAGCTTTCTTT
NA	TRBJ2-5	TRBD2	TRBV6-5	CASSYGAGGQETQYF	TGTGCCAGCAGTTATGGGGCGGGGGGGCAAGAGACCCAGTACTTC
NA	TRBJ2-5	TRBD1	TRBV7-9	CASSPRQGPQETQYF	TGTGCCAGCAGTCCCCGACAGGGCCCACAAGAGACCCAGTACTTC
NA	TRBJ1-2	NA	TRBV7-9	CASSLGGAHYGYTF	TGTGCCAGCAGCTTAGGGGGGGCTCACTATGGCTACACCTTC
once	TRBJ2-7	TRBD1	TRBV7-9	CASSPTGQGGEQYF	TGTGCCAGCAGCCCCACGGGACAGGGGGGCGAGCAGTACTTC
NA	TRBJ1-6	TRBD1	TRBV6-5	CASSYGDSNSPLHF	TGTGCCAGCAGTTACGGGGACAGTAATTCACCCCTCCACTTT
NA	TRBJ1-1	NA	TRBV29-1	CSVSLSQNTEAFF	TGCAGCGTTTCTCTCTCTCAGAACACTGAAGCTTTCTTT
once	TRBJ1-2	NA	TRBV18	CASSPSTGTLGGYTF	TGTGCCAGCTCACCTTCCACCGGGACCCTGGGTGGCTACACCTTC
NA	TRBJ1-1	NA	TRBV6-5	CASRSGGGANTEAFF	TGTGCCAGCAGATCCGGTGGGGGGGCCAACACTGAAGCTTTCTTT
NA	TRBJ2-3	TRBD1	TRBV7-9	CASSYSRTGKTDTQYF	TGTGCCAGCAGCTACTCCCGGACAGGGAAAACAGATACGCAGTATTTT
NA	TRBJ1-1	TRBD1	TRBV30	CARSLGQGTEAFF	TGTGCCCGCTCCTTGGGACAGGGGACTGAAGCTTTCTTT
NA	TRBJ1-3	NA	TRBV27	CASSWDPSGNTIYF	TGTGCCAGCAGCTGGGACCCCTCTGGAAACACCATATATTTT
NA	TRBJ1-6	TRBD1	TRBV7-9	CASSRDSQNSPLHF	TGTGCCAGCAGCCGGGACAGCCAAAATTCACCCCTCCACTTT
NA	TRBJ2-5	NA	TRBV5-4	CASSFGGRKETQYF	TGTGCCAGCAGCTTCGGGGGGCGGAAAGAGACCCAGTACTTC
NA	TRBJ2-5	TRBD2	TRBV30	CAWRLAGETQYF	TGTGCCTGGAGACTAGCGGGTGAGACCCAGTACTTC
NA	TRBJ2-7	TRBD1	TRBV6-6	CASRRQGSYEQYF	TGTGCCAGCAGGAGACAGGGGAGCTACGAGCAGTACTTC
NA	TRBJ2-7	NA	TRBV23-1	CASSQSNNTGAYEQYF	TGCGCCAGCAGTCAATCTAATAATACGGGAGCCTACGAGCAGTACTTC
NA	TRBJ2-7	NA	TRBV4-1	CASSSPDLSSYEQYF	TGCGCCAGCAGCTCACCGGACCTGAGCTCCTACGAGCAGTACTTC
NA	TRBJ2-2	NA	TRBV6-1	CASSEQGNTGELFF	TGTGCCAGCAGTGAACAGGGAAACACCGGGGAGCTGTTTTTT
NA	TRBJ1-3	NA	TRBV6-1	CASSSLGAGNTIYF	TGTGCCAGCAGCTCGTTAGGGGCTGGAAACACCATATATTTT
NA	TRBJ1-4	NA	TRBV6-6	CASTEPGGGNEKLFF	TGTGCCAGCACCGAACCGGGGGGAGGTAATGAAAAACTGTTTTTT
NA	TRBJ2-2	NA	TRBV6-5	CASSRFGANTGELFF	TGTGCCAGCAGTCGTTTTGGGGCGAACACCGGGGAGCTGTTTTTT
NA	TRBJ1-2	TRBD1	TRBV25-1	CASSEAAGTGRYGYTF	TGTGCCAGCAGTGAAGCCGCCGGGACAGGGAGGTATGGCTACACCTTC
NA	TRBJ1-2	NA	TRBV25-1	CASSGVGGRSYGYTF	TGTGCCAGCAGTGGGGTTGGCGGGCGTAGCTATGGCTACACCTTC